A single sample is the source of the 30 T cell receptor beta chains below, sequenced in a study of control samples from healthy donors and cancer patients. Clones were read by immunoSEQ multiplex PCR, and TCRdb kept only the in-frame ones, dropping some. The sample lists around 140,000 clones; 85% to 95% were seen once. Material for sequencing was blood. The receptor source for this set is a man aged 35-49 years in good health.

This CDR3 is CASSVSGIVETQYF. The CDR3 DNA reads TGTGCCAGCAGTGTTTCGGGGATTGTGGAGACCCAGTACTTC. The chain employs TRBV25-1 and TRBJ2-5, with D perhaps TRBD2 (5 bases). CDR3 size: 14 residues. The V gene's germline CDR1 is MGHDK and CDR2 SYGVNS. With 4 bases removed from V and 5 bases from J, the gap between germline ends came to 14 bases.

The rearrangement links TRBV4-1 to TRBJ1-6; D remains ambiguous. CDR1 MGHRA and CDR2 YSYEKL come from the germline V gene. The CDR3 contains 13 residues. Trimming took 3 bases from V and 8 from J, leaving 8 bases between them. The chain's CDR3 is CASSQEGDSPLHF. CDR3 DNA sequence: TGCGCCAGCAGCCAGGAAGGCGATTCACCCCTCCACTTT.

The CDR3 DNA follows: TGTGCCAGCAGCCCATTAGCGGGGACGCAAGAGACCCAGTACTTC. This translates into CASSPLAGTQETQYF. The chain combines TRBV5-4 with TRBJ2-5; 8 bases match TRBD2. V gave up 4 bases and J gave up 2 bases; unmatched junction bases: 7. The germline V gene encodes CDR1 SGHNT and CDR2 YYREEE (reference sequence). This CDR3 is built from 15 residues.

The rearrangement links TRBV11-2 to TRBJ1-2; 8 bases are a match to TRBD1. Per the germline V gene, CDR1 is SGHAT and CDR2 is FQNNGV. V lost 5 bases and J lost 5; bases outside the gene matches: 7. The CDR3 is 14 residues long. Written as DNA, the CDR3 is TGTGCCAGCAGCCACCCCAGGGGGCAGTATGGCTACACCTTC. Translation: CASSHPRGQYGYTF.

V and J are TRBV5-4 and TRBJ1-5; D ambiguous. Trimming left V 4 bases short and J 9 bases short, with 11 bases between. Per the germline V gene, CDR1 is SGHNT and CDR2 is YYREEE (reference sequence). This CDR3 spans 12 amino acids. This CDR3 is CASSVAGGPQHF. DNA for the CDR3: TGTGCCAGCAGCGTCGCGGGAGGGCCCCAGCATTTT.

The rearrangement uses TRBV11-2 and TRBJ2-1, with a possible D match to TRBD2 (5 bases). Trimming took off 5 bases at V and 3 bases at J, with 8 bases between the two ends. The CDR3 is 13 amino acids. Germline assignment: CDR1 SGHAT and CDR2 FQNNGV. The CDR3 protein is CASSPGLYNEQFF. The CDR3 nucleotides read TGTGCCAGCAGCCCCGGACTCTACAATGAGCAGTTCTTC. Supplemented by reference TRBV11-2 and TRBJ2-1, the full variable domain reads EAGVAQSPRYKIIEKRQSVAFWCNPISGHATLYWYQQILGQGPKLLIQFQNNGVVDDSQLPKDRFSAERLKGVDSTLKIQPAKLEDSAVYLCASSPGLYNEQFFGPGTRLTVL.

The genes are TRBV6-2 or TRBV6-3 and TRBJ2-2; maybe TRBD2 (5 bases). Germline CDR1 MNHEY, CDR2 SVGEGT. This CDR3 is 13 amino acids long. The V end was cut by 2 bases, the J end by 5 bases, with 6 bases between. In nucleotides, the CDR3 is TGTGCCAGCAGTTACACGGGAACCGGGGAGCTGTTTTTT. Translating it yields CASSYTGTGELFF.

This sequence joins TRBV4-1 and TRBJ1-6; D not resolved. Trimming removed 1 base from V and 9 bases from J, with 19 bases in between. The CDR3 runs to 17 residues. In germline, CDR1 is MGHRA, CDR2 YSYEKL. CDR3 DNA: TGCGCCAGCAGCCAAGGGACCCCTATAGGGTTCCCTTCACCCCTCCACTTT. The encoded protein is CASSQGTPIGFPSPLHF.

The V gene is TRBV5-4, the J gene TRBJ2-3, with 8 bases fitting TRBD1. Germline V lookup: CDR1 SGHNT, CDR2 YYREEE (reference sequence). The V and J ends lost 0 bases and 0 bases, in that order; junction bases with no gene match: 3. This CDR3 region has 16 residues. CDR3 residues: CASSLAGGVSTDTQYF. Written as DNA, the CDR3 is TGTGCCAGCAGCTTGGCAGGGGGCGTTAGCACAGATACGCAGTATTTT.

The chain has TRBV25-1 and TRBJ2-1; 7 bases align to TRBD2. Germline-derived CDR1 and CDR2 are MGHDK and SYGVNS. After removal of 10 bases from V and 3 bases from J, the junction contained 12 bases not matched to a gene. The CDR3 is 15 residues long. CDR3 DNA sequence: TGTGCCACCAAAGCGGGATCCTTTTACTACAATGAGCAGTTCTTC. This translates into CATKAGSFYYNEQFF.

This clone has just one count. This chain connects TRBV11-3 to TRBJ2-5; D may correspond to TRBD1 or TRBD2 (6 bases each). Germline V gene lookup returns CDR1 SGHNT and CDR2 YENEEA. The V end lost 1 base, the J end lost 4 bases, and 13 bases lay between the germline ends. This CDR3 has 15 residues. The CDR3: CASSLGMGGPETQYF. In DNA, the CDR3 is TGTGCCAGCAGCTTAGGGATGGGGGGCCCAGAGACCCAGTACTTC.

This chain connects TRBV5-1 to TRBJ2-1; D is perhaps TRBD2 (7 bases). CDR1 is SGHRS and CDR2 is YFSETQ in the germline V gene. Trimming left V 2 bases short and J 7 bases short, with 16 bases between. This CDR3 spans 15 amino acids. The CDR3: CASSFGGRLGNEQFF. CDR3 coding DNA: TGCGCCAGCAGCTTCGGGGGGCGCTTGGGAAATGAGCAGTTCTTC.

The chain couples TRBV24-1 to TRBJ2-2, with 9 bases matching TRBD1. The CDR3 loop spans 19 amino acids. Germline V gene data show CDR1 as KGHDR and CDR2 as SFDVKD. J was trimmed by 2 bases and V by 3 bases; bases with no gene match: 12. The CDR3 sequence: CATSDETGTGLRNTGELFF. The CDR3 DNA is TGTGCCACCAGTGATGAGACTGGGACAGGGCTGCGAAACACCGGGGAGCTGTTTTTT.

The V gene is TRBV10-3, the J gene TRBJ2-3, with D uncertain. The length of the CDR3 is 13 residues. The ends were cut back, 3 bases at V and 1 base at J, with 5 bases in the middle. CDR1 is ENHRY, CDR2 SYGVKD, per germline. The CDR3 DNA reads TGTGCCATCAGTGACAGGCGCACAGATACGCAGTATTTT. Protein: CAISDRRTDTQYF.

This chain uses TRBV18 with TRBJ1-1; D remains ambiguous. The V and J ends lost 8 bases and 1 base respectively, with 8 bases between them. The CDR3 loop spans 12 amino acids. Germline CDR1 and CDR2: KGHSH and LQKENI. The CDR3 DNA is TGTGCCAGCCGTTCCGCGAACACTGAAGCTTTCTTT. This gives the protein CASRSANTEAFF.

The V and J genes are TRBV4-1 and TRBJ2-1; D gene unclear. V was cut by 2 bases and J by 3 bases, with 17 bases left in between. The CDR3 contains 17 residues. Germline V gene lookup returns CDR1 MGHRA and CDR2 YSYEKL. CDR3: CASSQRAASKDYNEQFF. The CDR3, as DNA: TGCGCCAGCAGCCAAAGGGCAGCCTCAAAGGACTACAATGAGCAGTTCTTC.

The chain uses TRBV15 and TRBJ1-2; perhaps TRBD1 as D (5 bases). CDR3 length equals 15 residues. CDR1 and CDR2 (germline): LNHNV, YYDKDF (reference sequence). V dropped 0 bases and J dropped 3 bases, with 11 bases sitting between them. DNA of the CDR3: TGTGCCACCAGCAGAGATTTACAGGATGACTATGGCTACACCTTC. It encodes CATSRDLQDDYGYTF.

CDR3 sequence (DNA): TGTGCCAGCAGCTTATATGCGGTGGACACTGAAGCTTTCTTT. This encodes CASSLYAVDTEAFF. This chain joins TRBV7-6 and TRBJ1-1; D gene unclear. The V and J ends lost 2 bases and 3 bases respectively, with 10 bases between them. Germline CDR1 SGHVS, CDR2 FNYEAQ. This CDR3 has 14 residues.

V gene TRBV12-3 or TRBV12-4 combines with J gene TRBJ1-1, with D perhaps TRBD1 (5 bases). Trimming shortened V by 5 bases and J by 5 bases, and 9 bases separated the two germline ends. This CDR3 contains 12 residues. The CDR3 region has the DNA TGTGCCAGCAGTCAGGGTATGACTGAAGCTTTCTTT. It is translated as CASSQGMTEAFF.

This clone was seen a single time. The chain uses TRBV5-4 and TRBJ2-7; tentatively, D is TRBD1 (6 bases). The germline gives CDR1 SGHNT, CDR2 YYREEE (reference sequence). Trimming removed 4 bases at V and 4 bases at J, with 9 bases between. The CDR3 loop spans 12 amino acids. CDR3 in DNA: TGTGCCAGCAGCCAACAGGGTTACGAGCAGTACTTC. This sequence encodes CASSQQGYEQYF.

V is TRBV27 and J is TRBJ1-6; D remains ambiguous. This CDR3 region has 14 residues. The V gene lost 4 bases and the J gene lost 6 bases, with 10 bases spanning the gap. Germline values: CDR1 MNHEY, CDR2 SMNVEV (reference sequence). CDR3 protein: CASSSSPGNSPLHF. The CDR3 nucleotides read TGTGCCAGCAGTTCTTCCCCCGGTAATTCACCCCTCCACTTT.

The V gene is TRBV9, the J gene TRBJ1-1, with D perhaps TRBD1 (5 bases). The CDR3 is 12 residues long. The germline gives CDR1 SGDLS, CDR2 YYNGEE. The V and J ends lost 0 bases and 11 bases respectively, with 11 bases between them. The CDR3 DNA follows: TGTGCCAGCAGCGTAGTTGGCAGGGAGGCTTTCTTT. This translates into CASSVVGREAFF.

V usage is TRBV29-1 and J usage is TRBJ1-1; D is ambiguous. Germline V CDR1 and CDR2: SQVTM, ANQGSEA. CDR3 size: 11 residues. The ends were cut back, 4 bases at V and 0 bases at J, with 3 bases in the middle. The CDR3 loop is CSVGLNTEAFF. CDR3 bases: TGCAGCGTTGGGCTGAACACTGAAGCTTTCTTT.

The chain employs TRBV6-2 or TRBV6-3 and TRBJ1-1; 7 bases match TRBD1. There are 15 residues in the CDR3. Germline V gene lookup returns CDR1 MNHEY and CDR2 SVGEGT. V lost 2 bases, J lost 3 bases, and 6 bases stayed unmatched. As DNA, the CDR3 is TGTGCCAGCAGTTACCGCATTACAGGGGACACTGAAGCTTTCTTT. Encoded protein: CASSYRITGDTEAFF.

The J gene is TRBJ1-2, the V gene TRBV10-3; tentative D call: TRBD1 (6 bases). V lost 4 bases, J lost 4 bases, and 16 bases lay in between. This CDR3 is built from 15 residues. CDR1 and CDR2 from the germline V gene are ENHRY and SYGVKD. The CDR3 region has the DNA TGTGCCATCAGTGGGGAAGACAGGAGGATCTATGGCTACACCTTC. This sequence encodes CAISGEDRRIYGYTF.

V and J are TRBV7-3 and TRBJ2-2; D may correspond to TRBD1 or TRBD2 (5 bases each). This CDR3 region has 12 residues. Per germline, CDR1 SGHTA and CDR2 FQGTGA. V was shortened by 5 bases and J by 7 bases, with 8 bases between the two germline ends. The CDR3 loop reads CASSQGVGELFF. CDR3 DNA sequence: TGTGCCAGCAGCCAGGGAGTCGGGGAGCTGTTTTTT.

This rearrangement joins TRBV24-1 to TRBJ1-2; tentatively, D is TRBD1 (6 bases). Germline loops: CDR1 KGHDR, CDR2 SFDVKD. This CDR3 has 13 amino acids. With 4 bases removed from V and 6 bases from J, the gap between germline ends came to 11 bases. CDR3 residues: CATSESGQNGYTF. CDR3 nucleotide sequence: TGTGCCACCAGTGAATCCGGACAGAATGGCTACACCTTC.

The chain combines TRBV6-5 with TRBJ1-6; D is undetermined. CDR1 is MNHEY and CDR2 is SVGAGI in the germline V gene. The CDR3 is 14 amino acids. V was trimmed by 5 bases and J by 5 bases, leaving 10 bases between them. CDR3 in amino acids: CASSTDTNNSPLHF. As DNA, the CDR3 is TGTGCCAGCAGTACCGACACAAATAATTCACCCCTCCACTTT.

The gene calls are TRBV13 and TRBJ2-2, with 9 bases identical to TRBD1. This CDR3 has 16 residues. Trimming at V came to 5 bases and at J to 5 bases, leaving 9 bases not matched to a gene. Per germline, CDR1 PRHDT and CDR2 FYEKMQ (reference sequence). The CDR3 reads CASSTKGQGGTGELFF. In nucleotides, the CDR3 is TGTGCCAGCAGCACAAAGGGACAGGGAGGAACCGGGGAGCTGTTTTTT.

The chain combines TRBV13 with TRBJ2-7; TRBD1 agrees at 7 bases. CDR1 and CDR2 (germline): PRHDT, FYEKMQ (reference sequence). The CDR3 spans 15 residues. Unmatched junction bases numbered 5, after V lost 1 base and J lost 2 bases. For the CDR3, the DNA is TGTGCCAGCAGCTTAGACAGGGGCCACCCCTACGAGCAGTACTTC. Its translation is CASSLDRGHPYEQYF.